These 26 T cell receptor beta chains came from one sample sequenced in a study of control samples from healthy donors and cancer patients. Clones were sequenced by immunoSEQ multiplex PCR, and TCRdb holds only the in-frame ones, with some missing. The data hold 90,000 to 110,000 clones, with roughly 85% observed a single time. Specimen: blood. The receptors come from a woman aged 50 to 65 in good health.

The V and J genes are TRBV18 and TRBJ2-7; TRBD2 agrees at 13 bases. Germline V gene data show CDR1 as KGHSH and CDR2 as LQKENI. The length of the CDR3 is 15 residues. V shed 4 bases, J shed 5 bases, and the junction held 5 bases outside the gene matches. DNA for the CDR3: TGTGCCAGCTCACTGGGACTAGCGGGGCGAGACGAGCAGTACTTC. It codes for CASSLGLAGRDEQYF.

J is TRBJ1-4 and V is TRBV27, with 9 nucleotides matching TRBD1. The V gene's germline CDR1 is MNHEY and CDR2 SMNVEV (reference sequence). This CDR3 comprises 17 residues. Germline trimming cut 7 bases from V and 7 bases from J; bases unmatched to any gene: 16. The chain's CDR3 is CASKPGTGGRGSEKLFF. The CDR3, as DNA: TGTGCCAGCAAGCCCGGAACAGGGGGCAGGGGGAGTGAAAAACTGTTTTTT.

The chain recombines TRBV11-3 with TRBJ2-1, with 11 bases identical to TRBD2. Germline V lookup: CDR1 SGHNT, CDR2 YENEEA. This CDR3 region has 16 residues. Trimming removed 1 base from V and 10 bases from J; junction bases left unmatched: 9. The DNA of the CDR3 is TGTGCCAGCAGCTTAGCATCGGTAGCGGGGGGGCGCGAGCAGTTCTTC. This gives the protein CASSLASVAGGREQFF.

The chain carries TRBV9 and TRBJ2-1, with 7 bases identical to TRBD2. CDR3 length: 18 residues. Germline trimming cut 4 bases from V and 7 bases from J; bases unmatched to any gene: 20. The germline V gene has CDR1 SGDLS and CDR2 YYNGEE. The CDR3 nucleotides read TGTGCCAGCAGCCCACAACTTGGAAAGCGGGGCCCTGGGAATGAGCAGTTCTTC. It yields the protein CASSPQLGKRGPGNEQFF.

The chain couples TRBV11-2 to TRBJ2-1; D perhaps matches TRBD2 (5 bases). CDR3 length: 14 residues. Per germline, CDR1 SGHAT and CDR2 FQNNGV. V was clipped by 6 bases and J by 0 bases, with 9 bases between them. The CDR3 nucleotides are TGTGCCAGCAGTCCGGGGAGCTCCTACAATGAGCAGTTCTTC. Its protein product is CASSPGSSYNEQFF.

In its sample, this clone was seen many times. The DNA for the CDR3 is TGTGCCAGCAGTTTATCGGTCGGGACTAGCGGGAGCGGGAACCAGTTCTTC. Its translation is CASSLSVGTSGSGNQFF. The chain has TRBV27 and TRBJ2-1, with 14 positions matching TRBD2. CDR1 is MNHEY and CDR2 is SMNVEV in the germline V gene (reference sequence). The CDR3 contains 17 residues. Losses at the gene ends were 0 bases for V and 13 bases for J; bases not matched to a gene: 11.

V is TRBV2 and J is TRBJ2-7; D is ambiguous. The CDR3 consists of 12 residues. V was trimmed by 7 bases and J by 4 bases, leaving 11 bases between them. Germline lookup yields CDR1 SNHLY and CDR2 FYNNEI. As DNA, the CDR3 is TGTGCCAGCAATTCAGAGTTATACGAGCAGTACTTC. Protein: CASNSELYEQYF.

The chain carries TRBV5-6 and TRBJ1-4, with D uncertain. Trimming stripped 0 bases from V and 4 bases from J, with 10 bases between. The CDR3 is 15 residues long. Germline V gene data show CDR1 as SGHDT and CDR2 as YYEEEE. CDR3 in DNA: TGTGCCAGCAGCTTGGTTCGGGGATTTAATGAAAAACTGTTTTTT. Protein product: CASSLVRGFNEKLFF.

This clone appeared many times. The identical CDR3 is also encoded by other nucleotide sequences in the sample. This chain uses TRBV20-1 with TRBJ1-5; 7 nucleotides line up with TRBD1. CDR3 length equals 12 residues. Germline V lookup: CDR1 DFQATT, CDR2 SNEGSKA (reference sequence). Trimming took 3 bases from V and 5 from J; bases not matched to a gene: 1. CDR3 DNA: TGCAGTGCTAGTCAGGGGGATCAGCCCCAGCATTTT. Its translation: CSASQGDQPQHF.

The chain combines TRBV4-2 with TRBJ2-1; TRBD2 matches at 8 bases. Germline CDR1 is LGHNA and CDR2 is YNFKEQ. The CDR3 consists of 17 residues. With V trimmed by 3 bases and J by 10 bases, 17 bases remained unmatched. CDR3 DNA sequence: TGTGCCAGCAGCCAGGCCCGAGGCGGGGGGCAAGTAGGGGAGCAGTTCTTC. It translates to CASSQARGGGQVGEQFF.

The chain joins TRBV7-2 to TRBJ1-6; D not certain. Per the germline V gene, CDR1 is SGHTA and CDR2 is FQGNSA. CDR3 length: 15 amino acids. The ends were cut back, 4 bases at V and 7 bases at J, with 14 bases in the middle. Written as DNA, the CDR3 is TGTGCCAGCAGCTCATCAAGGAGGGAAAATTCACCCCTCCACTTT. This translates into CASSSSRRENSPLHF.

The rearrangement joins TRBV28 to TRBJ1-5; D gene uncertain. Germline CDR1 and CDR2: MDHEN and SYDVKM. V was cut by 4 bases and J by 4 bases, with 14 bases left in between. The CDR3 length is 15 residues. The CDR3: CASSSPAVGNQPQHF. CDR3 nucleotide sequence: TGTGCCAGCAGTTCTCCTGCTGTAGGAAATCAGCCCCAGCATTTT.

The CDR3, as DNA: TGTGCCAGCAGTGAAGCGCTAGCGGGGGGCCAAGAGACCCAGTACTTC. This translates into CASSEALAGGQETQYF. The J gene is TRBJ2-5, the V gene TRBV2; 11 bases agree with TRBD2. V trimming: 0 bases; J trimming: 1 base; junction bases outside the gene matches: 1. Germline CDR1 is SNHLY and CDR2 is FYNNEI. CDR3 length: 16 amino acids.

The chain carries TRBV10-3 and TRBJ1-6; tentative D call: TRBD1 (5 bases). V gave up 2 bases and J gave up 5 bases, with 13 bases separating them. The CDR3 contains 16 residues. The germline V gene encodes CDR1 ENHRY and CDR2 SYGVKD. CDR3 in amino acids: CAISEDGTGNNSPLHF. As DNA, the CDR3 is TGTGCCATCAGTGAGGATGGAACAGGAAATAATTCACCCCTCCACTTT.

The chain carries TRBV5-1 and TRBJ1-1, with 7 bases aligning to TRBD1. Germline-derived CDR1 and CDR2 are SGHRS and YFSETQ. This CDR3 region has 14 residues. Trimming removed 4 bases from V and 1 base from J; junction bases left unmatched: 4. CDR3 coding DNA: TGCGCCAGCAGCATCGGGACAGCGAACACTGAAGCTTTCTTT. It yields the protein CASSIGTANTEAFF.

The chain uses TRBV5-1 and TRBJ2-1, with TRBD1 matching over 7 bases. The CDR3 sequence is 14 residues long. J lost 3 bases, V lost 2 bases, and 2 bases had no gene match. The germline V gene has CDR1 SGHRS and CDR2 YFSETQ. CDR3 region: CASSLGGGYNEQFF. The CDR3 bases are TGCGCCAGCAGCTTAGGGGGCGGCTACAATGAGCAGTTCTTC.

The chain employs TRBV20-1 and TRBJ1-1, with 7 bases that match TRBD1. Trimming cost V 3 bases and J 12 bases; bases outside gene matches: 16. Germline CDR1 DFQATT, CDR2 SNEGSKA (reference sequence). The CDR3 covers 14 residues. CDR3 amino acids: CSASRARGTVETFF. For the CDR3, the DNA is TGCAGTGCTAGTAGGGCGCGAGGGACAGTCGAAACTTTCTTT.

The chain has TRBV9 and TRBJ1-3; a weak D match, TRBD1 (5 bases). There are 16 residues in the CDR3. The germline V gene has CDR1 SGDLS and CDR2 YYNGEE. The V and J ends lost 3 bases and 4 bases respectively, with 17 bases between them. CDR3 sequence (DNA): TGTGCCAGCAGCGGCTTAAATTCCGGGGCCGGAAACACCATATATTTT. This sequence encodes CASSGLNSGAGNTIYF.

This sequence joins TRBV27 and TRBJ2-3, with TRBD2 matching over 8 bases. Germline lookup yields CDR1 MNHEY and CDR2 SMNVEV (reference sequence). Trimming took 6 bases from V and 5 from J; bases not matched to a gene: 4. The length of the CDR3 is 13 residues. CDR3 DNA sequence: TGTGCCAGCAGGCGGGGGGATGGAGATACGCAGTATTTT. It codes for CASRRGDGDTQYF.

The gene calls are TRBV9 and TRBJ2-5; TRBD1 is a possible D gene (6 bases). V lost 0 bases to trimming and J lost 0 bases, with 15 bases between them. The length of the CDR3 is 17 residues. Germline V CDR1 and CDR2: SGDLS, YYNGEE. CDR3 sequence: CASSVAKPGEYQETQYF. For the CDR3, the DNA is TGTGCCAGCAGCGTAGCTAAGCCAGGGGAGTACCAAGAGACCCAGTACTTC.

The CDR3 protein is CASSQRTGGNPGNTIYF. CDR3 nucleotide sequence: TGCGCCAGCAGCCAACGGACAGGGGGCAACCCTGGAAACACCATATATTTT. The gene calls are TRBV4-1 and TRBJ1-3; 11 nucleotides align to TRBD1. J lost 2 bases, V lost 2 bases, and 5 bases had no gene match. Germline lookup yields CDR1 MGHRA and CDR2 YSYEKL. The CDR3 spans 17 residues.

This chain connects TRBV25-1 to TRBJ1-4, with a weak D call TRBD1 (6 bases). The CDR3 is 13 residues long. The V gene lost 4 bases and the J gene lost 6 bases, with 9 bases spanning the gap. Per germline, CDR1 MGHDK and CDR2 SYGVNS. The chain's CDR3 is CASSARGHEKLFF. Written as DNA, the CDR3 is TGTGCCAGCAGTGCACGGGGGCATGAAAAACTGTTTTTT.

V usage is TRBV27 and J usage is TRBJ1-2; D is perhaps TRBD1 (5 bases). Germline V gene lookup returns CDR1 MNHEY and CDR2 SMNVEV (reference sequence). The CDR3 covers 15 residues. The V end lost 5 bases, the J end lost 4 bases, and 17 bases lay between the germline ends. CDR3 in amino acids: CASSGDGSPGYGYTF. The CDR3 nucleotides are TGTGCCAGCAGTGGGGACGGCTCGCCGGGCTATGGCTACACCTTC.

The genes are TRBV4-3 and TRBJ2-1; D call uncertain. This CDR3 has 17 residues. V was cut by 0 bases and J by 1 base, with 13 bases left in between. Germline V gene sequence: CDR1 LGHNA, CDR2 YSLEER. The CDR3 coding sequence is TGCGCCAGCAGCCAAGAGTTCGCGACGGTTTCCTACAATGAGCAGTTCTTC. The encoded protein is CASSQEFATVSYNEQFF.

The J gene is TRBJ1-4, the V gene TRBV5-1; D perhaps matches TRBD1 (6 bases). V shed 5 bases and J shed 6 bases, with 14 bases lying between them. The CDR3 extends over 14 amino acids. Germline V gives CDR1 SGHRS, CDR2 YFSETQ. For the CDR3, the DNA is TGCGCCAGCAGAGGCACGGCAGGGGATGAAAAACTGTTTTTT. Translated: CASRGTAGDEKLFF.

V gene TRBV19 combines with J gene TRBJ2-1; D is perhaps TRBD2 (7 bases). Trimming cost V 0 bases and J 4 bases, with 13 bases left between them. Germline V gives CDR1 LNHDA, CDR2 SQIVND (reference sequence). The CDR3 covers 16 residues. The CDR3 DNA reads as TGTGCCAGTAGTATAGATGGGCGGGGGCCTTACAATGAGCAGTTCTTC. Translated: CASSIDGRGPYNEQFF. Full variable domain (rest looked up from reference TRBV19 and TRBJ2-1): DGGITQSPKYLFRKEGQNVTLSCEQNLNHDAMYWYRQDPGQGLRLIYYSQIVNDFQKGDIAEGYSVSREKKESFPLTVTSAQKNPTAFYLCASSIDGRGPYNEQFFGPGTRLTVL.